Presented here are 3 T cell receptor beta chains from one specimen sequenced in a study of metastatic and nonmetastatic thyroid tumors. Patients had received no treatment of any kind before thyroid surgery. TCRdb re-called the PCR reads via MiXCR. The sample has around 38,000 clones, about 25% seen once. Sequencing used blood. These receptors were taken from a female donor with papillary thyroid cancer or a benign thyroid nodule (not recorded which). Some clones in this sample may be carry-over from other donors' samples.

This clone was detected once. This chain uses TRBV30 with TRBJ1-2, with D unclear. CDR1 is GTSNPN, CDR2 SVGIG, per germline (reference sequence). V lost 2 bases and J 5 bases, leaving 15 bases between the germline ends. The CDR3 extends over 14 amino acids. The chain's CDR3 is CAWSPWGPEYGYTF. The CDR3 DNA is TGTGCCTGGAGTCCCTGGGGTCCAGAATATGGCTACACCTTC.

This sequence joins TRBV27 and TRBJ2-7; TRBD1 aligns across 7 bases. V lost 3 bases to trimming and J lost 2 bases; unmatched junction nucleotides: 4. The germline V gene encodes CDR1 MNHEY and CDR2 SMNVEV (reference sequence). The CDR3 covers 14 residues. CDR3 sequence reads: CASSFGQEAYEQYF. Written as DNA, the CDR3 is TGTGCCAGCAGTTTTGGACAGGAAGCCTACGAGCAGTACTTC.

This clone came up many times. The V gene is TRBV20-1, the J gene TRBJ2-2; 7 bases agree with TRBD1. Germline-derived CDR1 and CDR2 are DFQATT and SNEGSKA (reference sequence). J gave up 4 bases and V 0 bases, and 11 bases lay outside the gene matches. The CDR3 is 17 residues long. This CDR3 reads CSAREGNRGQGTGELFF. In DNA, the CDR3 is TGCAGTGCTAGAGAAGGGAACAGGGGTCAGGGCACCGGGGAGCTGTTTTTT.